Listed below are T cell receptor beta chains from one sample, sequenced in a study of OX40 agonist ivuxolimab in advanced cancers. Here immunoSEQ multiplex PCR was the method, and the copy in TCRdb shows in-frame clones only, minus some. The table lists roughly 70,000 clones, 86% of them singletons, with approximately 7% in the top ten. The sample was CD4+ or CD8+ T cells sorted from blood, taken in a trial of the OX40 agonist ivuxolimab. These receptors were collected from an adult with an advanced solid tumor such as melanoma, head and neck, liver or kidney cancer. The CDR3 runs from the conserved cysteine through the conserved F or W. Fields, in order: J gene, V gene, D gene, CDR3 protein. D genes are given only for firm matches.

TRBJ2-1 TRBV5-8 - CASSPYNEQFF
TRBJ1-2 TRBV29-1 - CSVAGTPNYGYTF
TRBJ2-1 TRBV7-2 TRBD2 CASTLGASGAEEQFF
TRBJ2-4 TRBV18 - CASSPSTGGDIQYF
TRBJ1-4 TRBV5-1 - CASSLEETVSNEKLFF
TRBJ1-5 TRBV6-5 - CASSYSTGSQPQHF
TRBJ2-1 TRBV9 TRBD1 CASSVDGQGLNEQFF
TRBJ2-5 TRBV12-5 TRBD2 CASGLVQGRGSGGTQYF
TRBJ2-6 TRBV7-9 - CASSLSPRVSLAGANVLTF
TRBJ1-5 TRBV19 - CASSIDRRGKQPQHF
TRBJ2-1 TRBV30 TRBD1 CAWRGQGGSYNEQFF
TRBJ1-1 TRBV6-5 TRBD1 CASSYTSGGYTEAFF
TRBJ1-6 TRBV28 - CASIGFGSRPRRTPLHF
TRBJ1-4 TRBV5-1 TRBD1 CASSLGQGGEVEKLFF
TRBJ2-2 TRBV6-5 - CASSYSTANTGELFF
TRBJ1-2 TRBV6-1 - CASSESVKYGYTF
TRBJ2-5 TRBV7-6 TRBD2 CASSLEVGRAESVETQYF
TRBJ1-3 TRBV2 - CASPRGPNSGNTIYF
TRBJ2-5 TRBV29-1 TRBD1 CSVDPGQGETQYF
TRBJ1-3 TRBV7-6 - CASSLGDRRSGNTIYF
TRBJ1-5 TRBV6-6 - CASSPGEGRPPQHF
TRBJ2-5 TRBV7-2 - CASSLAPEAETQYF
TRBJ2-1 TRBV11-3 TRBD2 CASSPSGRTGNEQFF
TRBJ1-1 TRBV7-6 - CASSLSVNTEAFF
TRBJ1-6 TRBV7-9 - CASSLGAAYNSPLHF
TRBJ2-5 TRBV18 - CASSPSQETQYF
TRBJ2-5 TRBV5-1 - CASSLFQGWENEETQYF
TRBJ1-1 TRBV4-3 TRBD1 CASSLGQGAFEAFF
TRBJ1-3 TRBV13 - CASSFGDRTGKFTGNTIYF
TRBJ2-2 TRBV19 - CASNDRSSATGELFF
TRBJ1-1 TRBV6-6 - CASSPERTTEAFF
TRBJ1-1 TRBV30 TRBD1 CAWSHLPSTGVSTEAFF
TRBJ1-5 TRBV5-8 - CASTALVWVREDQPQHF